These 29 T cell receptor beta chains originate from one sample sequenced in a study of technical replicates of blood from a few donors. Method: immunoSEQ multiplex PCR; TCRdb's copy keeps in-frame clones and lacks some. Found here are about 12,000 clones, 85% to 95% of them singletons; the top ten hold more than 7%. The sequenced sample was PBMCs. These receptors came from a human donor in good health.

V and J are TRBV5-1 and TRBJ1-3; 8 bases agree with TRBD1. CDR3 size: 16 residues. Per the germline V gene, CDR1 is SGHRS and CDR2 is YFSETQ. Losses at the gene ends were 2 bases for V and 0 bases for J; bases not matched to a gene: 4. In DNA form, the CDR3 reads TGCGCCAGCAGCTTACCGACAGGGGACTCTGGAAACACCATATATTTT. Its protein is CASSLPTGDSGNTIYF.

V is TRBV5-6 and J is TRBJ2-1, with D possibly being TRBD1 (6 bases). Between the trimmed V and J ends, which lost 4 bases and 10 bases, there was a span of 15 bases. The CDR3 is 13 amino acids. Germline V gives CDR1 SGHDT, CDR2 YYEEEE. The CDR3 protein is CASSPGTSREQFF. CDR3 in DNA: TGTGCCAGCAGCCCCGGGACATCGAGGGAGCAGTTCTTC.

The chain recombines TRBV5-1 with TRBJ2-2; D unresolved. The V end was cut by 0 bases, the J end by 3 bases, with 9 bases between. The CDR3 sequence is 15 residues long. Germline V CDR1 and CDR2: SGHRS, YFSETQ. The CDR3 DNA reads as TGCGCCAGCAGCTTGGATTCTGAGGACACCGGGGAGCTGTTTTTT. Protein sequence: CASSLDSEDTGELFF.

The V and J genes are TRBV11-1 and TRBJ2-3; 10 positions agree with TRBD2. With 2 bases clipped from V and 0 bases from J, the junction kept 2 bases outside the gene matches. Germline CDR1 reads SGHAT; CDR2 reads FQDESV (reference sequence). The CDR3 totals 16 residues. The CDR3, as DNA: TGTGCCAGCAGCTTATGGACTAGCGGAAGCACAGATACGCAGTATTTT. The encoded protein is CASSLWTSGSTDTQYF.

The chain carries TRBV28 and TRBJ1-2, with 9 bases that match TRBD1. CDR3 length: 14 amino acids. The V and J ends lost 2 bases and 5 bases, in that order; junction bases with no gene match: 3. From germline, CDR1 is MDHEN and CDR2 SYDVKM. CDR3 in DNA: TGTGCCAGCAGTTTAGGGGACAGGGATTATGGCTACACCTTC. Protein sequence: CASSLGDRDYGYTF.

The J gene is TRBJ1-5, the V gene TRBV5-6, with unresolved D. The CDR3 extends over 12 amino acids. Germline loops: CDR1 SGHDT, CDR2 YYEEEE. V was cut by 1 base and J by 4 bases, with 3 bases left in between. CDR3 DNA: TGTGCCAGCAGCTTGTATAATCAGCCCCAGCATTTT. Translated: CASSLYNQPQHF.

This chain links TRBV25-1 with TRBJ1-2, with TRBD1 identical over 9 bases. Germline V CDR1 and CDR2: MGHDK, SYGVNS. V shed 6 bases and J 7 bases; nucleotides not matched to a gene: 6. This CDR3 spans 13 amino acids. The CDR3 sequence: CASSLGQGTGYTF. The CDR3, as DNA: TGTGCCAGCAGCCTCGGACAGGGGACTGGCTACACCTTC.

The rearrangement joins TRBV5-4 to TRBJ2-5; 7 nucleotides align to TRBD2. In germline, CDR1 is SGHNT, CDR2 YYREEE (reference sequence). The V segment lost 0 bases and the J segment 2 bases; nucleotides outside the gene matches: 10. The CDR3 has 17 amino acids. The CDR3 coding sequence is TGTGCCAGCAGCTTGGGCGGGGGAGGGTGGGGTCAAGAGACCCAGTACTTC. It encodes CASSLGGGGWGQETQYF.

J is TRBJ2-1 and V is TRBV27; 12 bases are a match to TRBD2. After removal of 6 bases from V and 7 bases from J, the junction contained 19 bases not matched to a gene. In germline, CDR1 is MNHEY, CDR2 SMNVEV (reference sequence). The CDR3 loop spans 19 amino acids. The CDR3 spells CASSFRGGHGLAGSNEQFF. In DNA form, the CDR3 reads TGTGCCAGCAGCTTCCGAGGGGGACACGGACTAGCGGGATCAAATGAGCAGTTCTTC.

J is TRBJ1-5 and V is TRBV7-6; TRBD1 is a possible D gene (5 bases). Trimming pared 5 bases from V and 0 bases from J, leaving 17 bases between. The CDR3 is 17 residues long. CDR1 and CDR2 from the germline V gene are SGHVS and FNYEAQ. The CDR3 region is CASSPAWGLYSNQPQHF. The CDR3 nucleotides are TGTGCCAGCAGCCCGGCATGGGGCTTGTATAGCAATCAGCCCCAGCATTTT.

This chain connects TRBV5-5 to TRBJ1-1; D not resolved. The CDR3 sequence is 12 residues long. V lost 1 base and J lost 6, with 7 bases in between. The germline CDR1 and CDR2 sequences are SGHKS and YYEKEE (reference sequence). CDR3 region: CASSLLRAEAFF. The CDR3, as DNA: TGTGCCAGCAGCTTGCTTAGAGCTGAAGCTTTCTTT.

V usage is TRBV27 and J usage is TRBJ1-5; the D is unclear. This CDR3 spans 13 amino acids. Looked up from germline, CDR1 is MNHEY and CDR2 is SMNVEV (reference sequence). The V end was cut by 0 bases, the J end by 5 bases, with 5 bases between. The CDR3 DNA follows: TGTGCCAGCAGTTTATCTACGGATCAGCCCCAGCATTTT. Translated, it gives CASSLSTDQPQHF.

This chain connects TRBV19 to TRBJ2-2, with 10 bases matching TRBD2. The CDR3 loop spans 16 amino acids. Germline assignment: CDR1 LNHDA and CDR2 SQIVND (reference sequence). V gave up 5 bases and J gave up 2 bases; unmatched junction bases: 5. CDR3: CASSLLAGGNTGELFF. In DNA form, the CDR3 reads TGTGCCAGTAGTCTCTTAGCGGGAGGCAACACCGGGGAGCTGTTTTTT.

The rearrangement links TRBV10-1 to TRBJ2-1, with 12 bases fitting TRBD2. CDR3 length: 17 residues. In germline, CDR1 is WNHNN, CDR2 SYGVQD (reference sequence). The junction had 6 bases not matched to a gene; V was cut back by 6 bases and J by 0 bases. CDR3 loop: CASSSSGRASSYNEQFF. CDR3 nucleotide sequence: TGCGCCAGCAGCTCTAGCGGGAGGGCCAGCTCCTACAATGAGCAGTTCTTC.

The genes are TRBV6-5 and TRBJ2-3; D is perhaps TRBD2 (5 bases). The V gene's germline CDR1 is MNHEY and CDR2 SVGAGI. Trimming left V 4 bases short and J 0 bases short, with 8 bases between. This CDR3 region has 14 residues. CDR3 sequence reads: CASSFSESTDTQYF. The CDR3 DNA sequence: TGTGCCAGCAGTTTTAGCGAAAGCACAGATACGCAGTATTTT.

The chain uses TRBV5-3 and TRBJ2-7, with a possible D match to TRBD2 (5 bases). TRBV5-3 is filed as an ORF, its function uncertain. CDR3 length equals 17 residues. The V gene lost 10 bases and the J gene lost 0 bases, with 26 bases spanning the gap. CDR3 protein: CASKPVGPSRSSYEQYF. The CDR3 bases are TGTGCCTCCAAGCCGGTGGGTCCTAGCCGGAGCTCCTACGAGCAGTACTTC.

V usage is TRBV5-1 and J usage is TRBJ2-1; 12 nucleotides line up with TRBD2. V lost 1 base to trimming and J lost 7 bases; unmatched junction nucleotides: 3. The CDR3 spans 15 residues. Germline V gives CDR1 SGHRS, CDR2 YFSETQ. The CDR3 nucleotides are TGCGCCAGCAGCTTGAGACTAGCGGGGGTTAATGAGCAGTTCTTC. As protein: CASSLRLAGVNEQFF.

The chain links TRBV6-4 to TRBJ2-3, with D unclear. Per germline, CDR1 MRHNA and CDR2 SNTAGT. Trimming left V 0 bases short and J 6 bases short, with 10 bases between. This CDR3 has 14 residues. In DNA form, the CDR3 reads TGTGCCAGCAGTGACTCGGCGGAAAGGGATACGCAGTATTTT. Protein: CASSDSAERDTQYF.

The chain has TRBV11-2 and TRBJ2-5; 12 bases are a match to TRBD2. Germline V CDR1 and CDR2: SGHAT, FQNNGV. This CDR3 is built from 19 residues. V gave up 2 bases and J gave up 0 bases; unmatched junction bases: 10. CDR3 protein: CASSLPVGLAGIHQETQYF. For the CDR3, the DNA is TGTGCCAGCAGCTTACCCGTCGGACTAGCGGGAATCCACCAAGAGACCCAGTACTTC.

The gene calls are TRBV5-1 and TRBJ2-2, with TRBD1 matching over 7 bases. The CDR3 is 16 amino acids. The trim removed 3 bases at V and 1 base at J, leaving 6 bases unmatched. Germline values: CDR1 SGHRS, CDR2 YFSETQ. The CDR3 protein is CASSSTGTVNTGELFF. CDR3 sequence (DNA): TGCGCCAGCAGCTCAACCGGGACAGTGAACACCGGGGAGCTGTTTTTT. Combining the CDR3 with reference TRBV5-1 and TRBJ2-2 gives the whole variable domain KAGVTQTPRYLIKTRGQQVTLSCSPISGHRSVSWYQQTPGQGLQFLFEYFSETQRNKGNFPGRFSGRQFSNSRSEMNVSTLELGDSALYLCASSSTGTVNTGELFFGEGSRLTVL.

The rearrangement joins TRBV29-1 to TRBJ2-3; 10 bases are a match to TRBD2. Per the germline V gene, CDR1 is SQVTM and CDR2 is ANQGSEA. V trimming: 6 bases; J trimming: 0 bases; junction bases outside the gene matches: 3. The CDR3 covers 14 residues. CDR3 nucleotide sequence: TGCAGCGTCAGGACTAGCGGTAGCACAGATACGCAGTATTTT. Translated: CSVRTSGSTDTQYF.

For the CDR3, the DNA is TGTGCCAGCAGCTATGACAGGGGGCGGAACATTCAGTACTTC. Translation: CASSYDRGRNIQYF. The rearrangement uses TRBV5-5 and TRBJ2-4, with 10 bases aligning to TRBD1. Per the germline V gene, CDR1 is SGHKS and CDR2 is YYEKEE (reference sequence). The CDR3 runs 14 residues. After removal of 3 bases from V and 7 bases from J, the junction contained 4 bases not matched to a gene.

Written as DNA, the CDR3 is TGCGCCAGCAGCTTGGGACTAGCGGCAAACAATGAGCAGTTCTTC. Residues: CASSLGLAANNEQFF. The chain links TRBV5-1 to TRBJ2-1; TRBD2 aligns across 9 bases. The CDR3 extends over 15 amino acids. CDR1 is SGHRS and CDR2 is YFSETQ in the germline V gene. Losses at the gene ends were 0 bases for V and 5 bases for J; bases not matched to a gene: 3.

The V call is TRBV29-1, the J call TRBJ2-1, with 8 positions matching TRBD2. V was clipped by 7 bases and J by 9 bases; unmatched bases: 11. The CDR3 has 13 amino acids. Germline V gives CDR1 SQVTM, CDR2 ANQGSEA. CDR3 nucleotides: TGCAGCGCCAAAAGGTCCGGGGGGGGTGAGCAGTTCTTC. Translating it yields CSAKRSGGGEQFF.

The chain carries TRBV7-9 and TRBJ1-2, with TRBD1 identical over 10 bases. Germline loops: CDR1 SEHNR, CDR2 FQNEAQ (reference sequence). The CDR3 loop spans 17 amino acids. Trimming removed 4 bases from V and 8 bases from J; junction bases left unmatched: 16. The CDR3 sequence is CASSSTRTGGDTGGYTF. The CDR3 DNA follows: TGTGCCAGCAGCTCCACCAGGACAGGGGGTGATACGGGGGGCTACACCTTC.

The V gene is TRBV6-1, the J gene TRBJ2-2; D ambiguous. V shed 6 bases and J shed 1 base, with 6 bases lying between them. The CDR3 totals 13 residues. CDR1 and CDR2 from the germline V gene are MNHNS and SASEGT. The CDR3 protein is CASSAVNTGELFF. The CDR3 DNA is TGTGCCAGCAGCGCGGTGAACACCGGGGAGCTGTTTTTT.

The V and J genes are TRBV7-9 and TRBJ2-5, with 7 positions matching TRBD2. Germline lookup yields CDR1 SEHNR and CDR2 FQNEAQ (reference sequence). J lost 4 bases, V lost 5 bases, and 10 bases had no gene match. The CDR3 is made up of 15 amino acids. The CDR3 DNA sequence: TGTGCCAGCAGCCTCGGGTATGGGGGGGGAGAGACCCAGTACTTC. As protein: CASSLGYGGGETQYF. The full variable domain, rest sourced from reference TRBV7-9 and TRBJ2-5, is DTGVSQNPRHKITKRGQNVTFRCDPISEHNRLYWYRQTLGQGPEFLTYFQNEAQLEKSRLLSDRFSAERPKGSFSTLEIQRTEQGDSAMYLCASSLGYGGGETQYFGPGTRLLVL.

The V call is TRBV5-1, the J call TRBJ1-3; 8 nucleotides agree with TRBD1. CDR1 is SGHRS and CDR2 is YFSETQ in the germline V gene. V lost 4 bases and J lost 2; bases outside the gene matches: 14. The CDR3 totals 18 residues. CDR3 sequence: CASSLSGTGVSTGNTIYF. CDR3 nucleotides: TGCGCCAGCAGCCTTTCCGGGACAGGCGTCTCGACTGGAAACACCATATATTTT. The full variable domain, completed using reference TRBV5-1 and TRBJ1-3, is KAGVTQTPRYLIKTRGQQVTLSCSPISGHRSVSWYQQTPGQGLQFLFEYFSETQRNKGNFPGRFSGRQFSNSRSEMNVSTLELGDSALYLCASSLSGTGVSTGNTIYFGEGSWLTVV.

The chain carries TRBV6-5 and TRBJ2-7, with 7 bases identical to TRBD1. V trimming: 6 bases; J trimming: 4 bases; junction bases outside the gene matches: 12. The CDR3 loop spans 15 amino acids. The germline V gene encodes CDR1 MNHEY and CDR2 SVGAGI. CDR3 coding DNA: TGTGCCAGCAGCCGGGACAGTGGAAAGTTTTACGAGCAGTACTTC. It translates to CASSRDSGKFYEQYF.